This record covers a single T cell receptor beta chain. The antigen this receptor binds is unknown. No base qualities exist here, and no much larger clone lies one base off it. These data originate in a study of response to subunit inactivated influenza vaccine listed by TCRdb under 2018. About the investigation overall: To follow how T cells responded to a trivalent subunit inactivated influenza vaccine, the researchers relied on deep quantitative profiling of the T cell receptor repertoire. Study-wide findings and limitations: It was suggested by the authors that each seasonal influenza vaccination may recruit only a limited number of new T cells.

V loses 5 bases, J loses 7 bases, and the germline ends lie 15 bases apart. Sequences LGHNA (CDR1) and YNFKEQ (CDR2) are obtained from the germline V gene. The cysteine opens and the phenylalanine closes a CDR3 of 15 amino acids. CDR3 DNA only is kept here, 45 bases in frame from base 1. Library method: RT-PCR. The listed sequencing device is Illumina HiSeq 2500. TCRdb's own reprocessing of the public reads used fastp at Q25 and MiXCR and kept productive beta chains. One record per CDR3 amino acid sequence lists the most common genes and DNA. The sample profile shows about 540,000 distinct CDR3 sequences; under 30% of them were found once. Of the sample, under 3.5% is held by the ten largest clones. Separately, the same data were catalogued under a study of T cells expressing NK-cell markers. The second investigation adds: TCR beta cDNA libraries were made by 5'RACE template switching that added a universal primer site and unique molecular identifiers. TCR beta-chain repertoires were profiled in sorted CD3+CD56+NKG2C+, CD3+CD56+NKG2C- and CD3+CD56-NKG2C+ T-cell subsets from several donors. Seven of the eight sequenced donors were HCMV-seropositive and one was HCMV-seronegative. In several experiments an anti-gammadeltaTCR antibody was added to restrict sorting to alphabetaTCR-expressing T cells. For roughly six donors, the dominant CD3+CD56+NKG2C+ clonotypes were among the top 10 CD8+ clonotypes and accounted for roughly 1.0-8% of CD8+ T cells. Those dominant clonotypes were again the most abundant among CD3+CD56-NKG2C+ cells in a few donors, at roughly 25-65%. It remained unclear whether the expanded NKG2C-expressing T cell clones were specific for HCMV antigens. The eight sequenced donors were randomly selected healthy volunteers, three men and five women. To determine HCMV serostatus, a commercial ELISA kit was used to detect HCMV-specific IgG in serum. Ficoll density gradient centrifugation was used to isolate peripheral blood mononuclear cells from blood. Magnetic immunoseparation with Miltenyi isolation kits was used to isolate CD4+ and CD8+ T cells from PBMC. cDNA synthesis was primed from the TCR beta constant segment, followed by two successive PCR amplification steps. Illumina HiSeq 2000/2500, MiSeq or NextSeq was used to sequence libraries as 2 x 150 bp reads. MIGEC was used to demultiplex reads and group the reads by UMI, and MiTCR was used to assemble and quantify clonotypes. To exclude erroneous sequences, only TCR cDNA sequences supported by at least two reads were retained. Downstream repertoire analysis used the tcR package, and clonotypes were matched across fractions by CDR3 nucleotide sequence plus V segment. Antigen specificity was annotated against VDJdb with VDJmatch, allowing one amino acid substitution in CDR3.

The clonotype was recovered from a man between 50 and 59 years old who received an inactivated influenza vaccine. Donor details come from another sample of the same person, matched by shared clones. The material was CD4+ T cells sorted from PBMCs, obtained 12 days after vaccination. The chain employs TRBV4-2 and TRBJ1-6; the best D guess is TRBD1, with 5 bases matching. The nucleotides read TGTGCCAGCAGCACCCCGGGACGGGAAAATTCACCCCTCCACTTT. This sequence encodes CASSTPGRENSPLHF.